Below are 2 T cell receptor beta chains sequenced from a single sample in a study of control samples from healthy donors and cancer patients. The protocol was immunoSEQ multiplex PCR, while the TCRdb copy is restricted to in-frame clones and leaves out a portion. The sample consists of about 53,000 clones, around 90% of them appearing once. The source material was PBMCs. The receptor set was obtained from a man between 60 and 75 years old with head and neck cancer.

This sequence joins TRBV20-1 and TRBJ1-4; D unresolved. Germline V gene data show CDR1 as DFQATT and CDR2 as SNEGSKA (reference sequence). The CDR3 is 10 residues long. The CDR3 reads CSARNEKLFF. The CDR3 DNA is TGCAGCGCCAGAAATGAAAAACTGTTTTTT.

This chain uses TRBV29-1 with TRBJ1-1; D unresolved. The V gene's germline CDR1 is SQVTM and CDR2 ANQGSEA. Trimming took off 1 base at V and 2 bases at J, with 8 bases between the two ends. The CDR3 runs 13 residues. Written as DNA, the CDR3 is TGCAGCGTTGAAGGGCAGGAAAACACTGAAGCTTTCTTT. Protein sequence: CSVEGQENTEAFF.